Described below is a single T cell receptor beta chain sequence and its context. Its cognate antigen has yet to be identified. No base quality values were provided; no much bigger clone lies one nucleotide off. The data were taken from a study of blood T cell repertoires in COVID-19 (TCRdb year 2020). Regarding the study in general: Samples from collaborators originated in the United States, Italy and Spain and spanned both the acute and convalescent phases of COVID-19. The material from the prospective study consisted of cDNA or gDNA derived from T cells, B-cell-depleted T cells, or PBMCs. The dataset comprised deeply sampled blood TCRbeta repertoires from subjects exposed to, actively infected with, or recovered from COVID-19. The repertoires were made available in a free public database intended to serve as a resource for research on the immune response to SARS-CoV-2. The samples were drawn from the first 160 participants of the ongoing ImmuneRACE study and from 1,254 subjects provided by 6 global collaborators. Sample metadata almost always included a de-identified subject ID, COVID-19 status, age in years and sex. Where available, HLA class I and class II types were taken from metadata supplied by the sample provider and were not determined by assay-based typing. Summary of the overall study and its limitations: Clinical and demographic metadata were provided uncurated, with the amount varying by source and participant.

One collaborating source in Seattle enrolled patients during active infection and followed them longitudinally through the course of disease. The collaborating institutions used their own protocols to collect whole blood in K2EDTA tubes. Collaborator samples were shipped for TCRbeta analysis as frozen whole blood, isolated PBMCs, or DNA extracted from either sample type. CDR1 and CDR2, per the germline V gene, are MGHRA and YSYEKL. The CDR3 covers 14 residues, taking in both the cysteine and the phenylalanine. Only the CDR3 DNA stays, 42 bases, in frame from base 1. V and J are truncated by 1 base and 4 bases respectively, leaving an intervening sequence of 10 bases. The immunoSEQ Assay, a bias-controlled multiplex PCR, was used to amplify TCRbeta CDR3 regions from genomic DNA. In the authors' own workflow: Nucleated cell counts per sample were estimated from amplification of reference gene primers within the assay. Sequence reads were collapsed and filtered to measure the absolute abundance of every unique TCRbeta CDR3 rearrangement. Productive Simpson clonality was computed per sample as the square root of Simpson's diversity index over productive rearrangements. Entries here come from immuneACCESS through TCRdb and include only in-frame sequences with V and J called. Some clones fail to appear in such tables; in the studies checked, an unresolved V gene covers under half of the shortfall, and the cause of the remainder is unknown. Clonal size and the V and J genes are those of that table, whereas D and trimming came from the DNA. Here the sample has a few hundred thousand clones; over 85% occur a single time. The leading ten clones occupy 11% of the sample.

The chain employs TRBV4-1 and TRBJ1-1, with no confidently assigned D gene. This receptor was taken from a woman younger than 45 with COVID-19, enrolled during active disease. Material for sequencing was peripheral blood. The DNA reads TGCGCCAGCAGCCAAGTCGCGATAACCACTGAAGCTTTCTTT. Its translation reads: CASSQVAITTEAFF.